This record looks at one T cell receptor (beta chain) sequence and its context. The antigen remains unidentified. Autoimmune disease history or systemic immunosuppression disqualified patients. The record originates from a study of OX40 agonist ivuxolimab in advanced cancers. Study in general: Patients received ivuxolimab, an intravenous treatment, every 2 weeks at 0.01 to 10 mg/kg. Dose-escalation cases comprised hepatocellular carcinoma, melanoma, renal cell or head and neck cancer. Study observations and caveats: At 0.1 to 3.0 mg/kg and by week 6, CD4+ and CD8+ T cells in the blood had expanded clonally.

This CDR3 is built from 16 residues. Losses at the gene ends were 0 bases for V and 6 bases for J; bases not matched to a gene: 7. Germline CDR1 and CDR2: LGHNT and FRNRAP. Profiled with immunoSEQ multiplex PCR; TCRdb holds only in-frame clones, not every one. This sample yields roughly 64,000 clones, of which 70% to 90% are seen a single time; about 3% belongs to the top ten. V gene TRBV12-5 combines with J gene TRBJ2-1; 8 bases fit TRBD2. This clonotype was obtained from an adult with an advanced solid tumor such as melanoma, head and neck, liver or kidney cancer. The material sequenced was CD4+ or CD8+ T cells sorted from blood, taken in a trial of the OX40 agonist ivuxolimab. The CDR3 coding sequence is TGTGCTAGTGGTTTGGTACTGGCGGGGGGTCCCAATGAGCAGTTCTTC. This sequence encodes CASGLVLAGGPNEQFF.